At least ten counts were recorded for the clone carrying this T cell receptor (beta chain). The sample originates from a study of read filtering for tumor transcriptome and immune sequencing. Germline assignment: CDR1 SGHVS and CDR2 FQNEAQ. The germline V and J ends were trimmed by 5 bases and 0 bases, with 10 bases remaining between them. The CDR3 consists of 14 residues. The library was built from roughly 400 ng RNA with molecular barcoded adaptors for alpha/delta and beta/gamma chains. TCRdb recomputed calls from the reads with MiXCR, one row per CDR3 protein. Of about 24,000 distinct CDR3 sequences in the sample, about 20% were seen once.

The V gene is TRBV7-8, the J gene TRBJ1-1; D may be TRBD1 (5 bases). Material: a population of CD138-negative cells sorted from bone marrow. The TCR comes from a donor at least 40 years old with multiple myeloma. DNA for the CDR3: TGTGCCAGCAGCGGGGGTGGTATGAACACTGAAGCTTTCTTT. It encodes CASSGGGMNTEAFF.